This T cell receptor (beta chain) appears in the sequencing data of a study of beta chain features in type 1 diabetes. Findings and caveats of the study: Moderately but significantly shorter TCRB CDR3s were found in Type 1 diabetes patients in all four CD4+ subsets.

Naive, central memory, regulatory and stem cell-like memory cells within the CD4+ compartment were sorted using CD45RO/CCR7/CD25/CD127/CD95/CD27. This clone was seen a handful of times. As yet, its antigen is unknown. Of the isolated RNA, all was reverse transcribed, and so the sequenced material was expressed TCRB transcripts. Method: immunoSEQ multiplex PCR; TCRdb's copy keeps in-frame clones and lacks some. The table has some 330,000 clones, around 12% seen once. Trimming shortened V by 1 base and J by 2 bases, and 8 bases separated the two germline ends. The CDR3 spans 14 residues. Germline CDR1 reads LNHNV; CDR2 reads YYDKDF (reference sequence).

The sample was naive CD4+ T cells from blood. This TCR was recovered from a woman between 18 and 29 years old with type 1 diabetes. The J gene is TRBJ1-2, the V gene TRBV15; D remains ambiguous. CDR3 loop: CATSRGEGNYGYTF. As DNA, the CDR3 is TGTGCCACCAGCAGAGGGGAGGGAAACTATGGCTACACCTTC. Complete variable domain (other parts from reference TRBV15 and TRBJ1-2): DAMVIQNPRYQVTQFGKPVTLSCSQTLNHNVMYWYQQKSSQAPKLLFHYYDKDFNNEADTPDNFQSRRPNTSFCFLDIRSPGLGDTAMYLCATSRGEGNYGYTFGSGTRLTVV.